This TCR beta chain was identified in a study of T cells after yellow fever vaccination (dated by TCRdb to the late 2010s). Background on the whole study: The SMART-Seq v4 Ultra Low Input RNA kit was used to prepare libraries from fractions with low cell numbers. To follow T-cell clones before and after both primary and booster YFV17D yellow fever vaccination, bulk TCR alpha and beta repertoires underwent longitudinal sequencing. Blood was drawn at multiple timepoints before and after primary and secondary immunization, with bulk PBMC replicates and cell subsets isolated. The cohort comprised two healthy male donors, one aged 18 to 30 and one aged 30 to 40 years.

Reading the label with the study, this specimen's treatment or condition is: live attenuated yellow fever vaccine strain. A standard Ficoll-Paque protocol was used to isolate PBMCs from peripheral blood. Dynabeads CD4 and CD8 positive selection kits were used to isolate CD4 and CD8 T-cell fractions. RNA was extracted with TriZol from bulk PBMCs, CD4 and CD8 fractions, and dextramer-positive and dextramer-negative fractions. TCR cDNA was synthesized by 5'RACE template switching, which introduced a universal primer site and unique molecular identifiers. Priming of cDNA synthesis was performed from both the TCR alpha and TCR beta constant segments. Library amplification used two PCR steps, and the second PCR step added sample barcodes and sequencing adapters. Libraries were sequenced on Illumina HiSeq 2500 (2x100 bp) or NovaSeq (2x150 bp). The original methods were these. MIGEC was used to demultiplex reads and collapse the reads into UMI consensus sequences, and MiXCR was used for V(D)J alignment. Clonotypes responding to the vaccine were identified with edgeR on replicate PBMC samples, with the criteria of FDR below 0.01 and a log2 fold change above 5 up to day 15. Bulk clonotypes were assigned CD4 or CD8 identity according to which sequenced CD4 or CD8 repertoire held them at higher abundance. TCRdb passed the public sequencing reads through fastp at Q25 and MiXCR, retaining productive beta sequences. Each record represents a unique CDR3 protein, reported with the most common genes and DNA among its rows. Clone size and V and J calls follow TCRdb, not the original study. The sample has roughly 120,000 distinct CDR3 sequences on record, 6.5% to 9% of them singletons. The ten largest clones capture 2.7% of the sample.

Study-wide findings and limitations: Compared with the primary T-cell response, the secondary T-cell response was weaker but faster, peaking on day 5 rather than day 15. The study included only two donors, which limits how far the findings can be generalized. A small fraction of clonotypes appeared in both the CD4 and CD8 compartments, likely as a result of convergent recombination. Most clones expanded after primary vaccination (approximately 95% of CD4 and roughly 91% of CD8) were re-detected after the booster, suggesting that broad memory maintenance occurred. Computational filtering was needed because FACS-sorted repertoires could contain abundant contaminating clonotypes from the bulk population.

V ends up 3 bases short and J 2 bases short, with an unmatched junction base count of 1. Including the terminal cysteine and phenylalanine, the CDR3 comprises 14 residues. Solely the CDR3 DNA is kept, with 42 bases framed from the first base. CDR1 SGHTA and CDR2 FQGNSA are derived from the germline V gene. Turning to this clonotype: Its antigen specificity is not known. Qualities for individual bases were not recorded, and no much larger clone is one base off.

The chain was built from TRBV7-2 and TRBJ2-5; the junction holds 9 bases that match TRBD2. The clonotype originates from a man aged 18-30 years who received the YFV17D yellow fever vaccine. Sequencing used CD4+ T cells sorted from PBMCs, obtained more than 35 days after the first yellow fever vaccination. The DNA is as follows: TGTGCCAGCAGCTTCGCGGGGGGGCAAGAGACCCAGTACTTC. Translation gives CASSFAGGQETQYF.